The clone carrying this TCR beta chain was detected a few times. This sample was included in a study of blood T cells in healthy people across ages. A second PCR, run for roughly 6 to 11 cycles, used a sample-barcoded 5' primer plus a J-beta primer mix. TCRdb independently ran MiXCR on the 5' RACE reads; one entry per CDR3 protein. The profile covers 1.5 million to 2 million distinct CDR3 sequences, with 39% appearing a single time and about 21% taken by the ten largest. CDR1 is SQVTM and CDR2 is ANQGSEA in the germline V gene. V was clipped by 4 bases and J by 6 bases; unmatched bases: 2. The CDR3 spans 12 residues.

This receptor was identified in a human donor in good health. The gene calls are TRBV29-1 and TRBJ2-1, with 8 positions matching TRBD2. Sequences were obtained from blood. The CDR3 sequence is CSVARGANEQFF. CDR3 sequence (DNA): TGCAGCGTTGCGCGGGGGGCCAATGAGCAGTTCTTC.